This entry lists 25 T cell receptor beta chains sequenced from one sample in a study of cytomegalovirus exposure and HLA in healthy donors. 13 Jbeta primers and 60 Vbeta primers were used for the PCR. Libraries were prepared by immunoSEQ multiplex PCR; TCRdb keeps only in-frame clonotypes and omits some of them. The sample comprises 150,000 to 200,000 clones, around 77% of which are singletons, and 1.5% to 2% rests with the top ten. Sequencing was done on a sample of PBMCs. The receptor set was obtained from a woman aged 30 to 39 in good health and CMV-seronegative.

CDR3 protein: CATPPEGEAFF. CDR3 bases: TGTGCCACCCCGCCCGAGGGTGAAGCTTTCTTT. The gene calls are TRBV6-4 and TRBJ1-1; D unresolved. Between the trimmed V and J ends, which lost 10 bases and 7 bases, there was a span of 13 bases. This CDR3 has 11 residues. In germline, CDR1 is MRHNA, CDR2 SNTAGT.

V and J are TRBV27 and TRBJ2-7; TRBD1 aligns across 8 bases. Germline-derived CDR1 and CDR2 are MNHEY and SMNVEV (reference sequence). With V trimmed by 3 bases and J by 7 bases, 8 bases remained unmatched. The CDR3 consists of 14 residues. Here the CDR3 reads CASSLGQGAWEQYF. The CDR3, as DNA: TGTGCCAGCAGTTTGGGGCAGGGGGCTTGGGAGCAGTACTTC.

CDR3 amino acids: CASSFRGLYQETQYF. CDR3 coding DNA: TGTGCCAGCAGTTTTCGCGGGTTATACCAAGAGACCCAGTACTTC. J is TRBJ2-5 and V is TRBV27, with a weak D call TRBD2 (5 bases). Germline V gene sequence: CDR1 MNHEY, CDR2 SMNVEV (reference sequence). This CDR3 has 15 residues. V dropped 3 bases and J dropped 0 bases, with 11 bases sitting between them.

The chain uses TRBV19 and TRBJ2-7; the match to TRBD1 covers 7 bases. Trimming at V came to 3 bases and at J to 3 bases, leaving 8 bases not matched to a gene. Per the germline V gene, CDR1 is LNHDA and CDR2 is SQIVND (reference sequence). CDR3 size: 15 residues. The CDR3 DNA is TGTGCCAGTAGTATGGGACAGCACCACTTCTACGAGCAGTACTTC. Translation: CASSMGQHHFYEQYF.

CDR3 bases: TGCGCCAGCAGCCGTAGCGGGACCGACTCCTACGAGCAGTACTTC. Amino acids: CASSRSGTDSYEQYF. The rearrangement links TRBV4-3 to TRBJ2-7, with 8 bases identical to TRBD2. Losses at the gene ends were 4 bases for V and 0 bases for J; bases not matched to a gene: 5. CDR1 and CDR2 (germline): LGHNA, YSLEER. This CDR3 has 15 residues.

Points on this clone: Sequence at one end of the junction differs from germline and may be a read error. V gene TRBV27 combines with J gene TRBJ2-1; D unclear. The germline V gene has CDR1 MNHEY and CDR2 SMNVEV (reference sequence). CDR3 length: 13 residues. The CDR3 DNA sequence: TGTGCCAGCAGTTTTTCCTACTACGATGAGCAGTTCTTC. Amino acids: CASSFSYYDEQFF.

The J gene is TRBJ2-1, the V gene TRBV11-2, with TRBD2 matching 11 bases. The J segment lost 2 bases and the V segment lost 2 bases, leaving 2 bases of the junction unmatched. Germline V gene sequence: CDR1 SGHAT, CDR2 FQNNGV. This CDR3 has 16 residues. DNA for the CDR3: TGTGCCAGCAGCTTAACACTAGCGGGGGCCTACAATGAGCAGTTCTTC. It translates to CASSLTLAGAYNEQFF. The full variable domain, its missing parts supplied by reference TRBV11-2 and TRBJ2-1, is EAGVAQSPRYKIIEKRQSVAFWCNPISGHATLYWYQQILGQGPKLLIQFQNNGVVDDSQLPKDRFSAERLKGVDSTLKIQPAKLEDSAVYLCASSLTLAGAYNEQFFGPGTRLTVL.

The CDR3 reads CASSWGLAGISGELFF. The CDR3 nucleotides are TGTGCCAGCAGCTGGGGACTAGCGGGAATATCCGGGGAGCTGTTTTTT. The chain recombines TRBV7-2 with TRBJ2-2; 13 bases fit TRBD2. From germline, CDR1 is SGHTA and CDR2 FQGNSA. Trimming at V came to 4 bases and at J to 6 bases, leaving 5 bases not matched to a gene. The CDR3 covers 16 residues. Based on the CDR3 plus reference TRBV7-2 and TRBJ2-2, the full variable domain is GAGVSQSPSNKVTEKGKDVELRCDPISGHTALYWYRQSLGQGLEFLIYFQGNSAPDKSGLPSDRFSAERTGGSVSTLTIQRTQQEDSAVYLCASSWGLAGISGELFFGEGSRLTVL.

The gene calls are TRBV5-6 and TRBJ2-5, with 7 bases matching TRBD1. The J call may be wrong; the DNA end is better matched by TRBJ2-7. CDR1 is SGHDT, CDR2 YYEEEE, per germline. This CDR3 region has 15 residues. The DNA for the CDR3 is TGTGCCAGCAGCGAGGAGACAGGGCAAACCTACGAGCAGTACTTC. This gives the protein CASSEETGQTYEQYF.

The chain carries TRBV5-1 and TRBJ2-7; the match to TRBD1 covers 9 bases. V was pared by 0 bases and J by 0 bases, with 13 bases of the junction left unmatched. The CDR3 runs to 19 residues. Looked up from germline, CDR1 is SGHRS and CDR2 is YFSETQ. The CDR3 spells CASSLVRDREDLLSYEQYF. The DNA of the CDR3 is TGCGCCAGCAGCTTGGTCCGGGACAGGGAGGACCTCCTCTCCTACGAGCAGTACTTC.

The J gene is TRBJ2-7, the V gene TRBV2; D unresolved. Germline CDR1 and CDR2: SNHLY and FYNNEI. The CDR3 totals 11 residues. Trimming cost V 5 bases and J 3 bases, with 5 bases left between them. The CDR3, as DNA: TGTGCCAGCAGTCAGGACTACGAGCAGTACTTC. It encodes CASSQDYEQYF.

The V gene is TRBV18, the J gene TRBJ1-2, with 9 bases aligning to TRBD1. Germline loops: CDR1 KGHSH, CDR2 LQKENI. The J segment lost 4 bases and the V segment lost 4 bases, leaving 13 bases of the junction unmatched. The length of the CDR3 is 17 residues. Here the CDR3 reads CASSQESVETGGYGYTF. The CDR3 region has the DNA TGTGCCAGCTCACAAGAGAGTGTGGAGACAGGGGGCTATGGCTACACCTTC.

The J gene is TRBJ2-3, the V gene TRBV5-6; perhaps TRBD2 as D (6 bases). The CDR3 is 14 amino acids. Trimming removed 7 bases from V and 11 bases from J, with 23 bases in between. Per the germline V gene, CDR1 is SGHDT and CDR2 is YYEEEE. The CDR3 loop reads CASGPPVGRTGQYF. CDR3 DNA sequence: TGTGCCAGCGGACCCCCGGTGGGGAGGACGGGGCAGTATTTT.

The CDR3 protein is CASSPSRLAGFQETQYF. In DNA form, the CDR3 reads TGTGCCAGCAGTCCCTCAAGGCTAGCGGGATTCCAAGAGACCCAGTACTTC. The rearrangement uses TRBV27 and TRBJ2-5, with 9 nucleotides matching TRBD2. The CDR3 is made up of 17 amino acids. Germline-derived CDR1 and CDR2 are MNHEY and SMNVEV (reference sequence). V dropped 5 bases and J dropped 1; count of bases not matched to a gene: 11.

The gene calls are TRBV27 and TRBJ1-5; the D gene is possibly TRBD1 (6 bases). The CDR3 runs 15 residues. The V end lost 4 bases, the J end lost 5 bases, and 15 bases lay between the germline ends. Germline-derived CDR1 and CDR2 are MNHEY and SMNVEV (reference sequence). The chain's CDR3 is CASSWGPGMDQPQHF. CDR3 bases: TGTGCCAGCAGTTGGGGGCCGGGGATGGATCAGCCCCAGCATTTT.

The CDR3 DNA sequence: TGTGCCAGCGCACCCCGGGGGGCGGGCAAAAACATTCAGTACTTC. Protein: CASAPRGAGKNIQYF. This rearrangement joins TRBV2 to TRBJ2-4; tentatively, D is TRBD2 (7 bases). The length of the CDR3 is 15 residues. Per germline, CDR1 SNHLY and CDR2 FYNNEI. Trimming pared 8 bases from V and 3 bases from J, leaving 17 bases between.

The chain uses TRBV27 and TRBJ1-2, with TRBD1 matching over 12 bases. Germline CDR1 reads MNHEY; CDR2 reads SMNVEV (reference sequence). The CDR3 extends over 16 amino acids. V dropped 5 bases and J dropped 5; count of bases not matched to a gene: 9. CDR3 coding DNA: TGTGCCAGCAGTCCCATGGGACAGGGGGCTTTATATGGCTACACCTTC. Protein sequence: CASSPMGQGALYGYTF.

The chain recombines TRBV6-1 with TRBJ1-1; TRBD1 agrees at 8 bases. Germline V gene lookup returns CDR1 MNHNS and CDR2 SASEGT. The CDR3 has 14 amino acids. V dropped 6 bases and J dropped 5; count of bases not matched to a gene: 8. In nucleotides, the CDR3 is TGTGCCAGCAGCATAGACAGGGGTGGAACTGAAGCTTTCTTT. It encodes CASSIDRGGTEAFF.

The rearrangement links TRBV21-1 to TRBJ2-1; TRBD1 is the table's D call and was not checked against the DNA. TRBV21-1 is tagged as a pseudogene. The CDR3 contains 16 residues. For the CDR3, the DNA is TGTGCCAGCAGCAAAGGCCAGGACAGGGTAAACAATGAGCAGTTCTTC. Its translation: CASSKGQDRVNNEQFF.

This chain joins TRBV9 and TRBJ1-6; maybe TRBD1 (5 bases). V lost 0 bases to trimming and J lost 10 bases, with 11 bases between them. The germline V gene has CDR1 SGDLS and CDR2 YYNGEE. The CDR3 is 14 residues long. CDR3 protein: CASSVGRVRSPLHF. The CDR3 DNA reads TGTGCCAGCAGCGTAGGCAGGGTACGGTCACCCCTCCACTTT.

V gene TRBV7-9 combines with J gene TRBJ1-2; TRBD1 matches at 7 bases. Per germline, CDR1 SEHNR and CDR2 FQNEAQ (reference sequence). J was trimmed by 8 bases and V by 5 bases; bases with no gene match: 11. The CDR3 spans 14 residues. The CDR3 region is CASSPRQGAGGYTF. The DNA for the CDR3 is TGTGCCAGCAGCCCTAGACAGGGAGCAGGCGGCTACACCTTC.

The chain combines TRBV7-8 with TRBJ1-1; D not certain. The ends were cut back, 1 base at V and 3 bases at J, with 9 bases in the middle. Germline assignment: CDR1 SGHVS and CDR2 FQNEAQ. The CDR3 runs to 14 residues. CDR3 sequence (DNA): TGTGCCAGCAGCTTAGGAGGTCCCGACACTGAAGCTTTCTTT. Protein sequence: CASSLGGPDTEAFF.

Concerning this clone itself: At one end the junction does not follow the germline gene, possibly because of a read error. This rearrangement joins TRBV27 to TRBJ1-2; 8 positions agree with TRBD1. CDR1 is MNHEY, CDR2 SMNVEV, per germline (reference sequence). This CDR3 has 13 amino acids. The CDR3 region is CASSFRGQYGYPF. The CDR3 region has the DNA TGTGCCAGCAGTTTCAGGGGGCAGTATGGCTACCCCTTC.

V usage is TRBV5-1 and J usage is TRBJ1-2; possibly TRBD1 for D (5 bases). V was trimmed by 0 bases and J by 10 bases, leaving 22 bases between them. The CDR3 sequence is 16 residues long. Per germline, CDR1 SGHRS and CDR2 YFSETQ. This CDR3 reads CASSLVVSQGLDVYTF. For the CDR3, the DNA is TGCGCCAGCAGCTTGGTGGTTAGTCAGGGTCTGGATGTCTACACCTTC.

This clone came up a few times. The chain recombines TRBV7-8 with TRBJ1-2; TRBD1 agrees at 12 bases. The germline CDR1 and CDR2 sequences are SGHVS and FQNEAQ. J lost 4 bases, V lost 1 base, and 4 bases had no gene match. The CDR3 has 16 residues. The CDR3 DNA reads TGTGCCAGCAGCTTAGGGGGGACAGGGGGCGGCTATGGCTACACCTTC. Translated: CASSLGGTGGGYGYTF.